This entry features one T cell receptor beta chain sequence. Its antigen remains unidentified. Within one base of it there is no much larger clone, and no base qualities were kept. Other nucleotide sequences from this sample produce the same CDR3. Samples from volunteer blood donors who had recovered from COVID-19 were contributed by a second Seattle source. The collaborating institutions used their own protocols to collect whole blood in K2EDTA tubes. For TCRbeta analysis, collaborators shipped samples as frozen whole blood, isolated PBMCs, or DNA extracted from either of those sample types. The data stem from a study of blood T cell repertoires in COVID-19 (dated by TCRdb to the early 2020s). With regard to the full study: Collaborator samples came from the United States, Italy and Spain and covered acute and convalescent phases of COVID-19. The prospective study material was composed of cDNA or gDNA derived from T cells, B-cell-depleted T cells, or PBMCs. The dataset comprised deeply sampled blood TCRbeta repertoires from subjects exposed to, actively infected with, or recovered from COVID-19. The repertoires were released in a freely available public database intended as a resource for research on the immune response to SARS-CoV-2. The samples were drawn from two sources: the first 160 participants of the ongoing ImmuneRACE study, and approximately 1,300 subjects contributed by 6 global collaborators. Sample metadata almost always included a de-identified subject ID, COVID-19 status, age in years and sex. Where available, HLA class I and class II types were obtained from metadata supplied by the sample provider rather than from assay-based typing.

TCRbeta CDR3 regions were amplified from genomic DNA using the immunoSEQ Assay, a bias-controlled multiplex PCR. The source study handled its data this way. The number of nucleated cells in each sample was estimated from the amplification of reference gene primers within the assay. To quantify the absolute abundance of each unique TCRbeta CDR3 rearrangement, sequence reads were collapsed and filtered. For each sample, productive Simpson clonality was calculated as the square root of Simpson's diversity index over productive rearrangements. This is the immuneACCESS table as TCRdb keeps it, with only in-frame sequences that have V and J called. A part of the clones is gone; compared with another copy, unresolved V genes explain less than half, and the rest is unexplained. For V, J and clone size, that table is used; D and trimming come from the DNA. The sample yields 250,000 to 350,000 clones; roughly 90% were counted once. The leading ten clones occupy under 6.5% of the sample.

The paper as a whole reports these results and caveats: The amount of clinical and demographic metadata varied by source and participant and was provided uncurated.

Via the germline V gene, CDR1 is MGHRA and CDR2 YSYEKL. Including cysteine and phenylalanine, the CDR3 has 16 amino acids. The retained sequence is limited to the CDR3, 48 bases, with the frame set at the first base. Germline trimming amounts to 1 base on V and 2 bases on J, with 2 as the count of junction bases outside the gene matches. The sequence was obtained from a man younger than 35 who had recovered from COVID-19. The chain links TRBV4-1 with TRBJ1-5; TRBD1 agrees with 10 junctional bases. Sequenced sample: peripheral blood. This receptor has the CDR3 CASSQGQGAGNQPQHF. The nucleotide sequence reads as follows: TGCGCCAGCAGCCAAGGACAGGGGGCTGGCAATCAGCCCCAGCATTTT.